This passage covers 4 T cell receptor beta chains from one sample sequenced in a study of Ad26.COV2.S vaccination and SARS-CoV-2 variants. This table comes from immunoSEQ multiplex PCR, and its TCRdb copy is limited to in-frame clones, with some not included. This table holds about 680,000 clones, 89% found once. The treatment here: about 20 received Ad26.COV2.S at low or high dose, single or two shots; roughly 5 received placebo; per-sample allocation not given. Day 63 after the first injection of vaccine or placebo was the sampling time. Sequences were derived from peripheral blood, sampled in a trial of Ad26.COV2.S vaccine versus placebo. These receptors were obtained from a person aged 18-65 years who received the Ad26.COV2.S COVID-19 vaccine or a placebo.

The chain links TRBV23-1 to TRBJ2-5, with 10 bases matching TRBD1. TRBV23-1 is reported as an ORF; its role is uncertain. The CDR3 runs to 15 residues. V shed 4 bases and J 1 base; nucleotides not matched to a gene: 3. Here the CDR3 DNA reads TGCGCCAGCAGTCCCCGGGACAGGGGCCAAGAGACCCAGTACTTC. Protein: CASSPRDRGQETQYF.

The chain recombines TRBV6-2 or TRBV6-3 with TRBJ2-3, with D possibly TRBD2 on 5 matching bases. The germline gives CDR1 MNHEY, CDR2 SVGEGT. CDR3 length: 14 amino acids. Trimming pared 4 bases from V and 6 bases from J, leaving 14 bases between. The CDR3 region has the DNA TGTGCCAGCAGTTCCACAATCCCGGGGGATACGCAGTATTTT. Protein product: CASSSTIPGDTQYF.

The chain is built from TRBV25-1 and TRBJ2-6; 8 nucleotides line up with TRBD1. J lost 2 bases, V lost 4 bases, and 4 bases had no gene match. The V gene's germline CDR1 is MGHDK and CDR2 SYGVNS. The CDR3 is 16 amino acids. The CDR3 loop is CASSAAGGAGANVLTF. In DNA, the CDR3 is TGTGCCAGCAGTGCCGCAGGGGGCGCTGGGGCCAACGTCCTGACTTTC.

The V call is TRBV7-9, the J call TRBJ2-1; 7 nucleotides match TRBD2. This CDR3 has 15 residues. Germline trimming cut 3 bases from V and 5 bases from J; bases unmatched to any gene: 7. Germline V gene lookup returns CDR1 SEHNR and CDR2 FQNEAQ (reference sequence). The CDR3 sequence: CASSFGMRGNNEQFF. CDR3 sequence (DNA): TGTGCCAGCAGCTTCGGAATGCGGGGGAACAATGAGCAGTTCTTC. Looking up the rest from reference TRBV7-9 and TRBJ2-1 gives the full variable domain: DTGVSQNPRHKITKRGQNVTFRCDPISEHNRLYWYRQTLGQGPEFLTYFQNEAQLEKSRLLSDRFSAERPKGSFSTLEIQRTEQGDSAMYLCASSFGMRGNNEQFFGPGTRLTVL.